Listed below are T cell receptor beta chains from one sample, sequenced in a study of cytomegalovirus exposure and HLA in healthy donors. Sequencing was performed with immunoSEQ multiplex PCR; in TCRdb, only in-frame clones are kept and a portion is missing. The table lists about 97,000 clones, approximately 85% of them singletons, with roughly 5% in the top ten. Input material: PBMCs. These TCRs come from a middle-aged man in good health and CMV-seropositive. CDR3s include the opening cysteine and the closing phenylalanine or tryptophan. The order of the fields is clone size, V gene, D gene, J gene, CDR3 protein, CDR3 DNA. D genes are given only for firm matches. Clone size is stated in some rows and not others, as once, few, many or a class when expanded.

once,TRBV7-3,TRBD1,TRBJ1-6,CASSSGTDSPLHF,TGTGCCAGCAGCTCAGGGACAGATTCACCCCTCCACTTT
NA,TRBV28,NA,TRBJ1-2,CASSRPGDYGYTF,TGTGCCAGCAGCCGCCCAGGGGACTATGGCTACACCTTC
NA,TRBV29-1,TRBD2,TRBJ2-1,CSGGTGGGNEQFF,TGCAGCGGGGGGACCGGCGGGGGCAATGAGCAGTTCTTC
NA,TRBV5-1,TRBD1,TRBJ1-2,CASRGQGLDYGYTF,TGCGCCAGCAGAGGACAGGGGTTGGACTATGGCTACACCTTC
NA,TRBV2,TRBD2,TRBJ2-5,CASRDGAGQYF,TGTGCCAGCAGGGATGGAGCGGGACAGTACTTC
NA,TRBV21-1,NA,TRBJ2-2,CASSTSSGTNTGELFF,TGTGCCAGCAGCACCTCTTCAGGTACGAACACCGGGGAGCTGTTTTTT
NA,TRBV19,TRBD1,TRBJ1-1,CASSIAGQGATEAFF,TGTGCCAGTAGTATAGCGGGACAGGGGGCGACTGAAGCTTTCTTT
NA,TRBV5-4,TRBD1,TRBJ1-6,CASSLEWTGRSSLHF,TGTGCCAGCAGCTTGGAGTGGACAGGGAGATCATCCCTCCACTTT
NA,TRBV9,TRBD1,TRBJ1-2,CASSLQGGDYGYTF,TGTGCCAGCAGCTTACAGGGGGGTGACTATGGCTACACCTTC
NA,TRBV9,NA,TRBJ2-3,CASSAEASTDTQYF,TGTGCCAGCAGCGCCGAGGCTAGCACAGATACGCAGTATTTT
NA,TRBV6-1,NA,TRBJ2-7,CASRRSNEGYF,TGTGCCAGCAGACGATCTAACGAGGGGTACTTC
NA,TRBV7-9,TRBD1,TRBJ2-7,CASSFGTGNYEQYF,TGTGCCAGCAGCTTCGGGACAGGGAACTACGAGCAGTACTTC
NA,TRBV18,TRBD1,TRBJ1-2,CASSPRDSPGGYTF,TGTGCCAGCTCACCGCGGGACAGCCCGGGAGGCTACACCTTC
NA,TRBV2,NA,TRBJ1-1,CASSTQAGLTEAFF,TGTGCCAGCAGTACCCAGGCGGGACTCACTGAAGCTTTCTTT
NA,TRBV11-2,TRBD2,TRBJ2-1,CASSLGGLAHNEQFF,TGTGCCAGCAGCTTAGGGGGACTAGCTCACAATGAGCAGTTCTTC
few,TRBV28,NA,TRBJ1-2,CATRGINYGYTF,TGTGCCACCCGTGGCATTAACTATGGCTACACCTTC
NA,TRBV28,NA,TRBJ2-7,CASSPGRSSYEQYF,TGTGCCAGCAGCCCGGGGAGGAGCTCCTACGAGCAGTACTTC
NA,TRBV10-3,TRBD1,TRBJ1-1,CAISTGDGEAFF,TGTGCCATCAGTACAGGGGACGGTGAAGCTTTCTTT
NA,TRBV28,NA,TRBJ1-3,CASSLAGRLGNTIYF,TGTGCCAGCAGTTTGGCCGGAAGACTGGGAAACACCATATATTTT
NA,TRBV5-1,TRBD1,TRBJ2-2,CASSFLDRVTGELFF,TGCGCCAGCAGCTTCCTGGACAGGGTCACCGGGGAGCTGTTTTTT
NA,TRBV27,NA,TRBJ2-1,CASSRTTQNRDNEQFF,TGTGCCAGCAGTCGGACTACCCAAAATAGGGACAATGAGCAGTTCTTC
NA,TRBV18,NA,TRBJ2-1,CASSPSQSSYNEQFF,TGTGCCAGCTCACCCTCACAGAGCTCCTACAATGAGCAGTTCTTC
NA,TRBV7-3,TRBD1,TRBJ2-5,CASSLTGQGETQYF,TGTGCCAGCAGCTTAACGGGACAGGGGGAGACCCAGTACTTC
NA,TRBV11-2,TRBD1,TRBJ2-2,CASSPWTGEDTGELFF,TGTGCCAGCAGCCCCTGGACAGGGGAGGACACCGGGGAGCTGTTTTTT
NA,TRBV27,NA,TRBJ2-3,CASSQKAEGFGTQYF,TGTGCCAGCAGTCAGAAAGCTGAGGGTTTTGGTACGCAGTATTTT
NA,TRBV27,TRBD1,TRBJ1-1,CASIPFARGDTEAFF,TGTGCCAGCATCCCCTTCGCCAGGGGGGACACTGAAGCTTTCTTT
NA,TRBV6-5,NA,TRBJ2-2,CASSYRAIVRAGELFF,TGTGCCAGCAGTTACCGGGCGATTGTCAGGGCCGGGGAGCTGTTTTTT
NA,TRBV6-6,NA,TRBJ1-1,CASRPQGSEAFF,TGTGCCAGCAGACCCCAGGGGTCTGAAGCTTTCTTT
NA,TRBV27,NA,TRBJ2-1,CASTIGGGSYNEQFF,TGTGCCAGCACCATAGGGGGAGGGTCCTACAATGAGCAGTTCTTC
NA,TRBV10-2,TRBD2,TRBJ2-7,CASSRLAGEVGEQYF,TGCGCCAGCAGTCGACTAGCGGGGGAAGTGGGGGAGCAGTACTTC
NA,TRBV28,NA,TRBJ2-2,CASRADLNTGELFF,TGTGCCAGCAGGGCTGATCTGAACACCGGGGAGCTGTTTTTT
NA,TRBV10-2,TRBD1,TRBJ1-6,CASSEQGDRPLHF,TGCGCCAGCAGTGAGCAGGGGGATAGACCCCTCCACTTT
few,TRBV19,TRBD1,TRBJ1-2,CASSADRAPYGYTF,TGTGCCAGTAGCGCGGACAGGGCCCCCTATGGCTACACCTTC
few,TRBV6-5,NA,TRBJ1-1,CASSYSGGGINEAFF,TGTGCCAGCAGTTACTCTGGGGGCGGAATCAATGAAGCTTTCTTT
NA,TRBV15,NA,TRBJ1-3,CATSREDNSGNTIYF,TGTGCCACCAGCAGAGAAGACAACTCTGGAAACACCATATATTTT
NA,TRBV7-8,TRBD2,TRBJ2-3,CASTLLAGALTDTQYF,TGTGCCAGCACGTTACTAGCGGGGGCCCTCACAGATACGCAGTATTTT
NA,TRBV11-2,NA,TRBJ2-7,CASSPRVRGEYEQYF,TGTGCCAGCAGCCCAAGGGTCCGGGGAGAGTACGAGCAGTACTTC
NA,TRBV9,TRBD1,TRBJ1-3,CASSPWTGSGNTIYF,TGTGCCAGCAGCCCCTGGACAGGATCTGGAAACACCATATATTTT
NA,TRBV7-9,NA,TRBJ1-2,CASSSPRDTTVYGYTF,TGTGCCAGCAGCTCTCCTCGGGACACAACAGTTTATGGCTACACCTTC
NA,TRBV2,NA,TRBJ1-5,CASRPGGASNQPQHF,TGTGCCAGCAGGCCGGGGGGGGCTAGCAATCAGCCCCAGCATTTT
NA,TRBV28,TRBD1,TRBJ1-2,CASSPTPTGVYGYTF,TGTGCCAGCAGTCCTACCCCGACAGGGGTATATGGCTACACCTTC
few,TRBV5-1,TRBD2,TRBJ2-1,CASSLTSGSSYNEQFF,TGCGCCAGCAGCTTGACTAGCGGGAGCTCCTACAATGAGCAGTTCTTC
NA,TRBV5-4,NA,TRBJ2-7,CASSSPRGSEQYF,TGTGCCAGCAGCTCCCCCAGGGGTTCCGAGCAGTACTTC
NA,TRBV7-9,NA,TRBJ1-1,CAAAGGAGNTEAFF,TGTGCCGCGGCGGGGGGGGCTGGGAACACTGAAGCTTTCTTT
NA,TRBV30,TRBD1,TRBJ2-7,CAWSPSGTAPYEQYF,TGTGCCTGGAGTCCCTCCGGGACAGCTCCCTACGAGCAGTACTTC
NA,TRBV7-7,NA,TRBJ2-6,CASSLEQPGSSGANVLTF,TGTGCTAGCAGCTTAGAACAGCCGGGGAGCTCTGGGGCCAACGTCCTGACTTTC
once,TRBV11-1,NA,TRBJ2-1,CASSRPGHRDNEQFF,TGTGCCAGCAGCAGACCGGGACACCGAGACAATGAGCAGTTCTTC
NA,TRBV5-6,NA,TRBJ2-2,CASNPMGRRTGELFF,TGTGCCAGCAACCCGATGGGGCGCCGGACCGGGGAGCTGTTTTTT
NA,TRBV10-1,TRBD2,TRBJ2-3,CASSEGAGEGADTQYF,TGCGCCAGCAGTGAGGGAGCGGGGGAGGGAGCAGATACGCAGTATTTT
NA,TRBV6-5,NA,TRBJ1-1,CASSYSGSAGRAFF,TGTGCCAGCAGTTACTCCGGGTCTGCGGGGAGGGCTTTCTTT